This T cell receptor beta chain was recovered during a study of cytomegalovirus exposure and HLA in healthy donors. Amplification used 60 Vbeta primers and 13 Jbeta primers. Only in-frame clones appear in the TCRdb table, and some are missing; sequencing was by immunoSEQ multiplex PCR. The sample lists roughly 200,000 clones; 55% to 75% were seen once. General study findings and limits: TRBV6-2, TRBV6-3 and some other V segments were unresolvable in 87-base-pair reads. In a later analysis, TCR beta V- and J-gene trimming showed a link to a missense DCLRE1C variant. A few chains linked to CMV were shown in vitro to be specific for CMV antigens.

As to this clone: Its target is unknown.

With V trimmed by 3 bases and J by 2 bases, 2 bases remained unmatched. CDR3 size: 15 residues. Germline V lookup: CDR1 MGHRA, CDR2 YSYEKL. The chain employs TRBV4-1 and TRBJ2-1; 9 bases fit TRBD2. Sequences were obtained from PBMCs. The clonotype was recovered from a man aged 40-49 years in good health and CMV-seropositive. This chain's CDR3 is CASSQLAGAYNEQFF. CDR3 nucleotide sequence: TGCGCCAGCAGCCAGTTAGCGGGGGCCTACAATGAGCAGTTCTTC.